Each of the 2 T cell receptor beta chains below was sequenced from the same sample in a study of post-analysis software for immune sequencing data (dated by TCRdb to between 2015 and 2016). Overall study results and their limits: Significantly higher frequencies in patients than in controls were found for a handful of TRBV segments, including TRBV5-6, TRBV5-1 and TRBV20-1.

No antigens are known for them. Receptors were amplified or captured by PCR. The sequencer was an Illumina HiSeq 2500. Unique molecular identifiers were incorporated into TCR beta cDNA libraries to reduce PCR and sequencing biases. TCRdb's own reprocessing of the public reads used fastp at Q25 and MiXCR and kept productive beta chains. Merged by CDR3 protein, the rows form single entries marked with the most common genes and DNA. For this sample the table gives 750,000 to 950,000 distinct CDR3 sequences, of which more than 45% were detected only once. The top ten clones comprise roughly 4.9% of the sample. Sequencing was performed on blood. The source of these receptors is a girl between 5 and 17 years old with multiple sclerosis.

This chain links TRBV9 with TRBJ2-5; no clear D. Germline V CDR1 and CDR2: SGDLS, YYNGEE. The V end lost 3 bases, the J end lost 6 bases, and 12 bases lay between the germline ends. The length of the CDR3 is 13 residues. This CDR3 is CASSGPEKQTQYF. CDR3 nucleotides: TGTGCCAGCAGCGGACCCGAGAAGCAGACCCAGTACTTC.

This chain uses TRBV12-3 or TRBV12-4 with TRBJ2-1, with D tentatively TRBD1 (6 bases). CDR3 size: 16 residues. The germline V and J ends were trimmed by 2 bases and 2 bases, with 13 bases remaining between them. In DNA, the CDR3 is TGTGCCAGCAGTTTAAGGCAGGGGTCCACCTACAATGAGCAGTTCTTC. Encoded protein: CASSLRQGSTYNEQFF.